A selection of T cell receptor beta chains follows, all from one sample in a study of cytomegalovirus exposure and HLA in healthy donors. The method was immunoSEQ multiplex PCR; TCRdb's version includes in-frame clones alone and lacks a portion of them. The repertoire holds about 130,000 clones, with approximately 80% as singletons. Input material: PBMCs. The receptors originated from a male donor in good health and CMV-seronegative. CDR3s include the opening cysteine and the closing phenylalanine or tryptophan. Fields, in order: V gene, D gene, J gene, clone size, CDR3 protein, CDR3 DNA. D genes are given only for firm matches. Only part of the rows carry a size: once, few, many, or a class if the clone is expanded.

TRBV19,.,TRBJ1-5,once,CASSMGGDRGQPQHF,TGTGCCAGTAGTATGGGGGGAGACAGAGGCCAGCCCCAGCATTTT
TRBV5-1,TRBD1,TRBJ1-1,.,CASSSDTGGTEAFF,TGCGCCAGCAGCTCGGATACAGGGGGCACTGAAGCTTTCTTT
TRBV5-1,TRBD2,TRBJ2-7,.,CASSLLHGLAGAYEQYF,TGCGCCAGCAGCCTTTTACACGGACTAGCGGGGGCATACGAGCAGTACTTC
TRBV19,TRBD1,TRBJ1-5,once,CASKKGTGGSQPQHF,TGTGCCAGTAAAAAGGGGACAGGGGGGAGTCAGCCCCAGCATTTT
TRBV5-6,TRBD1,TRBJ1-2,.,CASSLRGQGNNGYTF,TGTGCCAGCAGCCTACGGGGACAGGGGAATAATGGCTACACCTTC
TRBV11-2,TRBD1,TRBJ1-2,few,CASSSPAHGGKGAYYGYTF,TGTGCCAGCAGCTCCCCGGCGCATGGGGGAAAGGGGGCGTACTATGGCTACACCTTC
TRBV7-2,.,TRBJ1-5,.,CASSLSSGGLVQPQHF,TGTGCCAGCAGCCTCAGTTCGGGGGGGCTAGTTCAGCCCCAGCATTTT
TRBV20-1,.,TRBJ2-2,.,CSAPRGGELFF,TGCAGTGCTCCTAGGGGCGGGGAGCTGTTTTTT
TRBV27,TRBD1,TRBJ2-2,.,CASRPGTANTGELFF,TGTGCCAGCAGACCCGGGACAGCGAACACCGGGGAGCTGTTTTTT
TRBV2,.,TRBJ1-2,.,CASRGTSTYGGYTF,TGTGCCAGCAGGGGGACATCGACCTATGGGGGCTACACCTTC
TRBV5-1,TRBD2,TRBJ2-3,.,CASSPPTSGGVTDTQYF,TGCGCCAGCAGCCCACCGACTAGCGGGGGGGTGACAGATACGCAGTATTTT
TRBV7-3,TRBD2,TRBJ2-1,.,CASSWTSGGINEQFF,TGTGCCAGCAGCTGGACTAGCGGGGGTATTAATGAGCAGTTCTTC
TRBV7-2,TRBD2,TRBJ2-5,.,CASSPGTSGGGGAQYF,TGTGCCAGCAGTCCCGGGACTAGCGGGGGAGGCGGGGCCCAGTACTTC
TRBV27,TRBD1,TRBJ2-7,.,CASSPDRASYEQYF,TGTGCCAGCAGTCCAGACAGGGCTTCCTACGAGCAGTACTTC
TRBV29-1,.,TRBJ1-2,.,CSTPGGGAYTF,TGCAGCACCCCGGGTGGGGGGGCTTACACCTTC
TRBV5-1,TRBD1,TRBJ1-1,.,CASSLGTGMNTEAFF,TGCGCCAGCAGCTTAGGGACAGGGATGAACACTGAAGCTTTCTTT
TRBV2,TRBD1,TRBJ1-5,.,CASSELTGYSNQPQHF,TGTGCCAGCAGTGAACTGACAGGGTATAGCAATCAGCCCCAGCATTTT